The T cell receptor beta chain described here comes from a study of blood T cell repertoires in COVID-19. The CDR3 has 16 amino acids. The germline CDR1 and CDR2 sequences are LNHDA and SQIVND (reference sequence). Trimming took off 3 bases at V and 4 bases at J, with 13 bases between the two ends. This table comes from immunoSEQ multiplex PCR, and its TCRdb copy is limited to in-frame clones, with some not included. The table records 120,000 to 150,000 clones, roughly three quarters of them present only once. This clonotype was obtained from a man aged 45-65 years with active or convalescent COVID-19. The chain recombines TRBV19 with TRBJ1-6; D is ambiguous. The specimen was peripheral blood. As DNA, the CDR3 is TGTGCCAGTAGTATCAGCGGGTATACTTATAATTCACCCCTCCACTTT. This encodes CASSISGYTYNSPLHF.